What follows is one TCR beta chain and its context. Its antigen remains unidentified. The data were obtained in a study of graft-versus-host responses after intestinal transplantation. Profiled with immunoSEQ multiplex PCR; TCRdb holds only in-frame clones, not every one. The sample contains tens of thousands of clones, roughly 94% of which appear only once. Trimming shortened V by 3 bases and J by 1 base, and 7 bases separated the two germline ends. The CDR3 runs 14 residues. Per germline, CDR1 MNHEY and CDR2 SMNVEV (reference sequence). Study-level findings and limits: Ileal or blood samples showed some GvH clones first, and such clones were also found in recipient marrow. Individuals who had graft-donor T cell macrochimerism had allografts that showed high graft-versus-host to host-versus-graft clonal ratios.

The chain couples TRBV27 to TRBJ2-1, with TRBD2 as a possible D gene (6 bases). The source is a human patient who received an intestinal transplant, so some T cells may come from the graft donor. This sample comprised PBMCs, obtained 156 days after intestinal transplant. CDR3 in DNA: TGTGCCAGCAGTTTTCGGGGGTCCTACAATGAGCAGTTCTTC. It translates to CASSFRGSYNEQFF.